Below are 21 T cell receptor beta chains sequenced from a single sample in a study of T-cell memory formation after mild COVID-19. TCRdb passed the 5' RACE reads through MiXCR, listing each CDR3 protein once. The table shows about 540,000 distinct CDR3 sequences, with roughly 22% occurring only once. The sequenced sample was PBMCs or a T cell subset sorted from them (not recorded which). The receptors were sampled from an adult woman who had mild COVID-19 (a few samples of this study predate the infection). Cell type and time point are not known.

The V and J genes are TRBV4-3 and TRBJ2-6; D remains ambiguous. CDR3 length: 16 residues. V lost 3 bases to trimming and J lost 1 base, with 10 bases between them. CDR1 and CDR2 from the germline V gene are LGHNA and YSLEER. CDR3 sequence reads: CASSHQMGSGANVLTF. The CDR3 DNA reads as TGCGCCAGCAGCCATCAAATGGGTTCTGGGGCCAACGTCCTGACTTTC.

This clonotype occurred once. The V gene is TRBV30, the J gene TRBJ1-1; unclear D gene. The germline CDR1 and CDR2 sequences are GTSNPN and SVGIG (reference sequence). Trimming took 2 bases from V and 3 from J, leaving 10 bases between them. This CDR3 is 13 amino acids long. This CDR3 reads CAWSKSVDTEAFF. The DNA of the CDR3 is TGTGCCTGGAGTAAGTCAGTGGACACTGAAGCTTTCTTT.

The rearrangement links TRBV5-1 to TRBJ2-2, with 8 bases lining up with TRBD1. The V gene end was trimmed by 3 bases and the J gene end by 1 base; junction bases not matched to a gene: 5. The CDR3 is 16 amino acids. CDR1 is SGHRS, CDR2 YFSETQ, per germline. CDR3 loop: CASSYRTGKNTGELFF. CDR3 in DNA: TGCGCCAGCAGCTACAGGACAGGGAAGAACACCGGGGAGCTGTTTTTT.

V is TRBV5-5 and J is TRBJ1-1; maybe TRBD1 (5 bases). Germline values: CDR1 SGHKS, CDR2 YYEKEE (reference sequence). Trimming took off 7 bases at V and 5 bases at J, with 12 bases between the two ends. This CDR3 is 12 amino acids long. The CDR3 nucleotides are TGTGCCAGCCGGGTCAGGGAGACTGAAGCTTTCTTT. It encodes CASRVRETEAFF. The full variable domain, with the rest looked up from reference TRBV5-5 and TRBJ1-1, is DAGVTQSPTHLIKTRGQQVTLRCSPISGHKSVSWYQQVLGQGPQFIFQYYEKEERGRGNFPDRFSARQFPNYSSELNVNALLLGDSALYLCASRVRETEAFFGQGTRLTVV.

This chain connects TRBV6-1 to TRBJ2-3, with D perhaps TRBD2 (5 bases). Trimming cost V 10 bases and J 0 bases, with 17 bases left between them. Looked up from germline, CDR1 is MNHNS and CDR2 is SASEGT. The CDR3 is made up of 15 amino acids. DNA for the CDR3: TGTGCCACCACCCGGAGGACGGCTAGCACAGATACGCAGTATTTT. Translation gives CATTRRTASTDTQYF.

This clonotype has more than one count but fewer than ten. The chain is built from TRBV6-2 or TRBV6-3 and TRBJ1-6, with TRBD1 matching 8 bases. Germline V gene data show CDR1 as MNHEY and CDR2 as SVGEGT. The length of the CDR3 is 16 residues. After removal of 5 bases from V and 7 bases from J, the junction contained 10 bases not matched to a gene. The CDR3 reads CASSTGDRFRNSPLHF. CDR3 DNA sequence: TGTGCCAGCAGTACCGGGGACAGGTTCCGAAATTCACCCCTCCACTTT.

The chain uses TRBV6-2 or TRBV6-3 and TRBJ1-2; perhaps TRBD1 as D (5 bases). Trimming left V 7 bases short and J 5 bases short, with 11 bases between. CDR1 MNHEY and CDR2 SVGEGT come from the germline V gene. CDR3 length: 12 amino acids. The CDR3 DNA reads as TGTGCCAGCACCGGGACCCAATATGGCTACACCTTC. Its translation is CASTGTQYGYTF.

This chain links TRBV4-3 with TRBJ2-2, with D tentatively TRBD2 (5 bases). CDR1 LGHNA and CDR2 YSLEER come from the germline V gene. The CDR3 length is 15 residues. Between the trimmed V and J ends, which lost 0 bases and 5 bases, there was a span of 10 bases. CDR3: CASSQENTRTGELFF. For the CDR3, the DNA is TGCGCCAGCAGCCAAGAAAACACTAGGACCGGGGAGCTGTTTTTT.

This CDR3 is CSALALNEQFF. The CDR3 bases are TGCAGTGCTTTAGCGCTCAATGAGCAGTTCTTC. This chain joins TRBV20-1 and TRBJ2-1, with TRBD2 as a possible D gene (5 bases). The CDR3 is 11 amino acids. The germline CDR1 and CDR2 sequences are DFQATT and SNEGSKA (reference sequence). Deletions cut 5 bases from V and 6 bases from J, with 8 bases between.

This rearrangement joins TRBV29-1 to TRBJ2-7, with 9 bases fitting TRBD1. Germline loops: CDR1 SQVTM, CDR2 ANQGSEA. The V and J ends lost 1 base and 2 bases, in that order; junction bases with no gene match: 3. This CDR3 spans 14 amino acids. CDR3 sequence: CSVEGQGEPYEQYF. Written as DNA, the CDR3 is TGCAGCGTTGAAGGACAGGGGGAGCCCTACGAGCAGTACTTC.

In this sample, this clonotype turned up a few times. The chain employs TRBV4-1 and TRBJ2-1; 8 bases match TRBD1. The CDR3 spans 16 residues. Germline CDR1 MGHRA, CDR2 YSYEKL. Trimming removed 4 bases from V and 0 bases from J; junction bases left unmatched: 5. The CDR3: CASSPRQGLSYNEQFF. The CDR3 coding sequence is TGCGCCAGCAGCCCACGACAGGGGCTCTCCTACAATGAGCAGTTCTTC.

This clonotype showed up just a few times. The chain uses TRBV7-2 and TRBJ2-3; D gene unclear. The CDR3 covers 13 residues. The germline V gene has CDR1 SGHTA and CDR2 FQGNSA. Trimming left V 1 base short and J 6 bases short, with 8 bases between. The CDR3 DNA reads TGTGCCAGCAGCTTAGTAGGTCCGGATACGCAGTATTTT. It specifies CASSLVGPDTQYF.

The chain links TRBV20-1 to TRBJ2-3, with TRBD2 as a possible D gene (5 bases). V dropped 4 bases and J dropped 2 bases, with 13 bases sitting between them. The germline gives CDR1 DFQATT, CDR2 SNEGSKA (reference sequence). The CDR3 is 14 amino acids. The DNA of the CDR3 is TGCAGTGCTACCAGAGGGCCCCCCACAGATACGCAGTATTTT. Translating gives CSATRGPPTDTQYF.

The chain links TRBV7-2 to TRBJ2-1; possibly TRBD1 for D (5 bases). CDR1 is SGHTA, CDR2 FQGNSA, per germline. CDR3 length equals 15 residues. The V and J ends lost 1 base and 6 bases respectively, with 13 bases between them. CDR3 in amino acids: CASSLGGPRSNEQFF. CDR3 nucleotide sequence: TGTGCCAGCAGCTTAGGGGGCCCCCGATCCAATGAGCAGTTCTTC.

This chain joins TRBV20-1 and TRBJ1-2, with no clear D. From germline, CDR1 is DFQATT and CDR2 SNEGSKA (reference sequence). The V and J ends lost 5 bases and 1 base respectively, with 5 bases between them. The CDR3 has 11 amino acids. In DNA form, the CDR3 reads TGCAGTGCTCGCCATAACTATGGCTACACCTTC. Its protein product is CSARHNYGYTF.

In its sample, this clonotype was seen a few times. The chain links TRBV12-3 or TRBV12-4 to TRBJ2-3, with 11 bases aligning to TRBD2. V was pared by 5 bases and J by 6 bases, with 10 bases of the junction left unmatched. This CDR3 has 16 amino acids. The chain's CDR3 is CASSRGLAVAGDTQYF. The DNA of the CDR3 is TGTGCCAGCAGTCGGGGACTAGCGGTTGCCGGGGATACGCAGTATTTT.

This clonotype was observed a handful of times. The chain uses TRBV27 and TRBJ2-1; 11 bases fit TRBD2. The CDR3 is 14 residues long. Per germline, CDR1 MNHEY and CDR2 SMNVEV (reference sequence). V lost 6 bases and J lost 8; bases outside the gene matches: 6. The CDR3: CASSSGTSGDEQFF. The CDR3, as DNA: TGTGCCAGCAGCTCCGGGACTAGCGGCGATGAGCAGTTCTTC.

In its sample, this clonotype was seen a few times. The chain links TRBV9 to TRBJ2-1; D is unclear. Germline V CDR1 and CDR2: SGDLS, YYNGEE. The CDR3 consists of 13 residues. Trimming shortened V by 1 base and J by 5 bases, and 7 bases separated the two germline ends. CDR3 loop: CASSVQYDNEQFF. As DNA, the CDR3 is TGTGCCAGCAGCGTACAGTATGACAATGAGCAGTTCTTC.

The chain recombines TRBV7-9 with TRBJ2-2; D unresolved. The germline V gene has CDR1 SEHNR and CDR2 FQNEAQ (reference sequence). V gave up 4 bases and J gave up 0 bases, with 9 bases separating them. CDR3 length: 15 residues. The CDR3 coding sequence is TGTGCCAGCAGCTCTTGGACGGCGAACACCGGGGAGCTGTTTTTT. This encodes CASSSWTANTGELFF.

The sample holds a few counts of this clonotype. V and J are TRBV29-1 and TRBJ2-3; the D gene is possibly TRBD2 (5 bases). V was clipped by 6 bases and J by 2 bases, with 18 bases between them. The germline CDR1 and CDR2 sequences are SQVTM and ANQGSEA. The CDR3 has 15 amino acids. CDR3 protein: CSVPVRLAYTDTQYF. CDR3 DNA: TGCAGCGTCCCGGTCAGGCTAGCTTACACAGATACGCAGTATTTT.

The chain links TRBV6-1 to TRBJ2-2; 12 nucleotides line up with TRBD1. Trimming at V came to 0 bases and at J to 7 bases, leaving 6 bases not matched to a gene. CDR3 length equals 17 residues. CDR1 is MNHNS, CDR2 SASEGT, per germline. The CDR3 DNA follows: TGTGCCAGCAGTGAAGCGGGGACAGGGGGCTTTCTCGGGGAGCTGTTTTTT. Translation: CASSEAGTGGFLGELFF.